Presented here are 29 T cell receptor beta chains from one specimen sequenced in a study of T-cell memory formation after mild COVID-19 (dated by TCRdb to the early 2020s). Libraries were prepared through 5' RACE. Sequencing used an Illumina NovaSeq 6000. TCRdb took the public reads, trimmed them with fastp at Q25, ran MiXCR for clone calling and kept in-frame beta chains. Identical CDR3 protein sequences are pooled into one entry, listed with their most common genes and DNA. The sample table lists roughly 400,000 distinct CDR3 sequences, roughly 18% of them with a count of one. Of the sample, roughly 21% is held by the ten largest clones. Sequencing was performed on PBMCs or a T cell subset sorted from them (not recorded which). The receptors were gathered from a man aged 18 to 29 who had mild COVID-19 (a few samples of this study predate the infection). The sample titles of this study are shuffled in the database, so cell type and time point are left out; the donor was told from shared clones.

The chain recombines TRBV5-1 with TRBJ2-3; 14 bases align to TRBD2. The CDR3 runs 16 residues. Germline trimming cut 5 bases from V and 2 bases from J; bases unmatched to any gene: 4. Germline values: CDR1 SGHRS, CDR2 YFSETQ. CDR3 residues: CASRVGLAGATDTQYF. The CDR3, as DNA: TGCGCCAGCAGAGTGGGACTAGCGGGGGCCACAGATACGCAGTATTTT.

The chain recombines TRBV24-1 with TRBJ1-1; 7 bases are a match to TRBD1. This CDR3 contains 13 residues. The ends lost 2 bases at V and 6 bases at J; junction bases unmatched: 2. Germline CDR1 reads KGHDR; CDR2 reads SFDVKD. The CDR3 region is CATSDSGGAEAFF. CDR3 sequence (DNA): TGTGCCACCAGTGATTCAGGGGGGGCTGAAGCTTTCTTT.

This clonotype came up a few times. The CDR3, as DNA: TGTGCCACCAGTGTCTTGGCAAGCTCCTACAATGAGCAGTTCTTC. This codes for CATSVLASSYNEQFF. This rearrangement joins TRBV24-1 to TRBJ2-1; unclear D gene. Germline values: CDR1 KGHDR, CDR2 SFDVKD. The V and J ends lost 5 bases and 0 bases respectively, with 10 bases between them. The CDR3 is 15 amino acids.

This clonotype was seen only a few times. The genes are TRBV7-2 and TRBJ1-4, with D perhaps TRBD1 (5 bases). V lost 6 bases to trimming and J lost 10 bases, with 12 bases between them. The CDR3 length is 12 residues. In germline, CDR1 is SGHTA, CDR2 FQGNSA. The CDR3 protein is CASRPVGGKLFF. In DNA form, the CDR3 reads TGTGCCAGCAGACCGGTGGGGGGAAAACTGTTTTTT.

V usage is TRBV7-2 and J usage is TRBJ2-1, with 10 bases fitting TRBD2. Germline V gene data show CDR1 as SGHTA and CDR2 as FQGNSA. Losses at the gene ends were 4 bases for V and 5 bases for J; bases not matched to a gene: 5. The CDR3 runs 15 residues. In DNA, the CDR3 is TGTGCCAGCAGCTCGCCCGGGACTAGCGACAATGAGCAGTTCTTC. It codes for CASSSPGTSDNEQFF.

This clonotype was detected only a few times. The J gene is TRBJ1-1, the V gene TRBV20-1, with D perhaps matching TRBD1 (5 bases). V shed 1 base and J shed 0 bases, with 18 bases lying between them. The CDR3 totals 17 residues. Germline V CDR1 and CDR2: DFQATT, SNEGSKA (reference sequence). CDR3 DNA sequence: TGCAGTGCTAGAGGGCCTCGACGGGGACCGTTGAACACTGAAGCTTTCTTT. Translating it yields CSARGPRRGPLNTEAFF.

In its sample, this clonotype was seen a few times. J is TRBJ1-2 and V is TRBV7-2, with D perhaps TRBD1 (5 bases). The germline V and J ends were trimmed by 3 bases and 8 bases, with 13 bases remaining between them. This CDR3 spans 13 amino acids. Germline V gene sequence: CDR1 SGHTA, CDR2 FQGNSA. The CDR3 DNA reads TGTGCCAGCAGCTTGGGCGGGGCGTGGGGCTACACCTTC. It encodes CASSLGGAWGYTF.

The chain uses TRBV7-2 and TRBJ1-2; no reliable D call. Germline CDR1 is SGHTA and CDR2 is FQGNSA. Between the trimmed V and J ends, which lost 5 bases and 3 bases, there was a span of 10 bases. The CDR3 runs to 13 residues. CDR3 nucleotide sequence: TGTGCCAGCAGCGTCCCCGGGGACTATGGCTACACCTTC. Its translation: CASSVPGDYGYTF.

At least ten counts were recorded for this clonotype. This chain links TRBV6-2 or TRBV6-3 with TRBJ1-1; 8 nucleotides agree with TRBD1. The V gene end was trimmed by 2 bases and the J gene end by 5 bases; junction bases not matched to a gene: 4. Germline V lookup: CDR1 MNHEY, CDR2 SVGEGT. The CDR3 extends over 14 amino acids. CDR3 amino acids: CASSYQGAATEAFF. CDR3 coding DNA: TGTGCCAGCAGTTACCAGGGGGCTGCGACTGAAGCTTTCTTT.

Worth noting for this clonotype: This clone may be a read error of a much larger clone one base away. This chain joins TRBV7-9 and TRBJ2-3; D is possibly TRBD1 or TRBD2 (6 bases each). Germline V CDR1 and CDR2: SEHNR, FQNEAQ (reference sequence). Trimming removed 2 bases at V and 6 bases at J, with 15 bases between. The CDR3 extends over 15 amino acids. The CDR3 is CASSLCRGPTDTQYF. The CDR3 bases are TGTGCCAGCAGCTTATGTCGGGGGCCGACGGATACGCAGTATTTT.

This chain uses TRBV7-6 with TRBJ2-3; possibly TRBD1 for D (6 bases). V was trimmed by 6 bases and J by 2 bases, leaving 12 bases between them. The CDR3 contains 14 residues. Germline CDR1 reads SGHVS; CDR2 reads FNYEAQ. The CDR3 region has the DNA TGTGCCAGCAGACAGGGCGAGGTCACAGATACGCAGTATTTT. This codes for CASRQGEVTDTQYF.

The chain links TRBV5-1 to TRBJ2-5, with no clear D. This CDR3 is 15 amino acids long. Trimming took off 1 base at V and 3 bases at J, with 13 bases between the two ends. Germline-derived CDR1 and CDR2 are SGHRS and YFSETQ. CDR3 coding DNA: TGCGCCAGCAGCTTGAATGTCGGTAGGGAAGAGACCCAGTACTTC. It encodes CASSLNVGREETQYF.

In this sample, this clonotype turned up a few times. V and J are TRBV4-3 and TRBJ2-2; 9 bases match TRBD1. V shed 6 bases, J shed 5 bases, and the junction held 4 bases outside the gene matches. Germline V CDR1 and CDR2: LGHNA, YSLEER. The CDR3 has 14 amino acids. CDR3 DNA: TGCGCCAGCAGTATACAGGGGGCAACCGGGGAGCTGTTTTTT. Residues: CASSIQGATGELFF.

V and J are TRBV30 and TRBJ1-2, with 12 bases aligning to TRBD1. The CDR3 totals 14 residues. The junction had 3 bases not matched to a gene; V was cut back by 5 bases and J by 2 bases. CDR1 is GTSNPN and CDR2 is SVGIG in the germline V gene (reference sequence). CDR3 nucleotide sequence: TGTGCCTGGGCGGGACAGGGGGCGAACTATGGCTACACCTTC. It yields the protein CAWAGQGANYGYTF.

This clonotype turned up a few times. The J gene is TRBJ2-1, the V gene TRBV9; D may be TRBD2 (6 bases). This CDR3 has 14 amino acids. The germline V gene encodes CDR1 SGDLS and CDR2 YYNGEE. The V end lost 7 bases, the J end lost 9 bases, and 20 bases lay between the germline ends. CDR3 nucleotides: TGTGCCAGCCAAACGACTAGGCCGTTTGGTGAGCAGTTCTTC. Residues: CASQTTRPFGEQFF.

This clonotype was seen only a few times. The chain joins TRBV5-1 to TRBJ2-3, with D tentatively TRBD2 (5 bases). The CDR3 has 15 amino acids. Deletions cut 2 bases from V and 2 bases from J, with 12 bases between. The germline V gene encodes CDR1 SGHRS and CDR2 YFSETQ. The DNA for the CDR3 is TGCGCCAGCAGCTTCCGGGGTCCTTTCACAGATACGCAGTATTTT. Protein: CASSFRGPFTDTQYF.

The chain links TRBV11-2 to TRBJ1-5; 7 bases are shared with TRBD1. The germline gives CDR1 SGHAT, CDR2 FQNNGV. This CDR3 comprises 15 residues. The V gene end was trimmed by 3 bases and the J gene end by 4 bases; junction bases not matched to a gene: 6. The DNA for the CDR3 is TGTGCCAGCAGCTTGGTGGGACAGCCAAATCAGCCCCAGCATTTT. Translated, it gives CASSLVGQPNQPQHF.

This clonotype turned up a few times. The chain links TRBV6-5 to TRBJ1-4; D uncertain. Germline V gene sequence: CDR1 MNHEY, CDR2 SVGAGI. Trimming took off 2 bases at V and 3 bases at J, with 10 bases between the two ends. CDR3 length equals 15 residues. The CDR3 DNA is TGTGCCAGCAGTTACCGACGTCTACCTAATGAAAAACTGTTTTTT. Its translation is CASSYRRLPNEKLFF.

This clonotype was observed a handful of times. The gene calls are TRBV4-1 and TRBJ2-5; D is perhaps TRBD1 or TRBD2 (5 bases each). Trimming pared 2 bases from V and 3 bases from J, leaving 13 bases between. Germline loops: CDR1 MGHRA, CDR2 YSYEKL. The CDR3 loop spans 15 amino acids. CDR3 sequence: CASSQTGTGKETQYF. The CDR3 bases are TGCGCCAGCAGCCAAACCGGGACGGGTAAAGAGACCCAGTACTTC.

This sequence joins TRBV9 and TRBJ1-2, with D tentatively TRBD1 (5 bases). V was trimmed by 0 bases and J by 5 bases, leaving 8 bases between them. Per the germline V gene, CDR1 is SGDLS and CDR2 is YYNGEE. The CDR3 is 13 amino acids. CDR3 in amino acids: CASSVAGGYGYTF. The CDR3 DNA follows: TGTGCCAGCAGCGTAGCGGGGGGATATGGCTACACCTTC.

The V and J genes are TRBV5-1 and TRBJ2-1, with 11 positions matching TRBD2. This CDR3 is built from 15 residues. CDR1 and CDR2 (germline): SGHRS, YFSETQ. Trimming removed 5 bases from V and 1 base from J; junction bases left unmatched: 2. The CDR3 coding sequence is TGCGCCAGCAGACTAGCGGGGGAATCCTACAATGAGCAGTTCTTC. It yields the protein CASRLAGESYNEQFF.

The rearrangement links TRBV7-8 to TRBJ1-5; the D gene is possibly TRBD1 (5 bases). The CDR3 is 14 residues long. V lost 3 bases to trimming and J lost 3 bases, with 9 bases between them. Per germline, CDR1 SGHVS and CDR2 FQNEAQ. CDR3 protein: CASSFRDPNQPQHF. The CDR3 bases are TGTGCCAGCAGCTTCCGGGACCCCAATCAGCCCCAGCATTTT.

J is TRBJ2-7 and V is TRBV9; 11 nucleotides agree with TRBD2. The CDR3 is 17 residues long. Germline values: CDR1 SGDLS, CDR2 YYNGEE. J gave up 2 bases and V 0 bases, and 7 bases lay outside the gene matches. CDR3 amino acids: CASSVAGGTSGTYEQYF. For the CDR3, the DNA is TGTGCCAGCAGCGTAGCCGGGGGGACTAGCGGTACCTACGAGCAGTACTTC.

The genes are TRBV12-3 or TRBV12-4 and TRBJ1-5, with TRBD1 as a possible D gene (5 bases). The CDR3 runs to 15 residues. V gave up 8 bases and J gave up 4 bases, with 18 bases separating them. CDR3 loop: CASGRHPGPNQPQHF. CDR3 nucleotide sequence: TGTGCCAGCGGAAGACACCCAGGGCCGAATCAGCCCCAGCATTTT.

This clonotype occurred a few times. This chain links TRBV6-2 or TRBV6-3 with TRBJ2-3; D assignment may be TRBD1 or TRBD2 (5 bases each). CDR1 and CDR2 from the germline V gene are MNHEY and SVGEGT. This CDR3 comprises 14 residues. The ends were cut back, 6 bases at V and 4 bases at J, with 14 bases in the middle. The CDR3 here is CASRTHRGADTQYF. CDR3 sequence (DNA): TGTGCCAGCAGGACGCACAGAGGGGCAGATACGCAGTATTTT.

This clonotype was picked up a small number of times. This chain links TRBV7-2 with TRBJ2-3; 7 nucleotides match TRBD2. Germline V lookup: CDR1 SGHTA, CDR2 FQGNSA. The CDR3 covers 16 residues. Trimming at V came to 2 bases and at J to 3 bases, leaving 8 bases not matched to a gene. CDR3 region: CASSLRGRALTDTQYF. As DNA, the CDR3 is TGTGCCAGCAGCTTACGGGGGAGGGCTTTGACAGATACGCAGTATTTT.

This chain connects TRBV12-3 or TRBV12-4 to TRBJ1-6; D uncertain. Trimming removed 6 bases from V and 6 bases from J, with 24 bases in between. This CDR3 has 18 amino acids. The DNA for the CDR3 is TGTGCCAGCAGCGATTTCAGACCCCCGTCGTACCTTAATTCACCCCTCCACTTT. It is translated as CASSDFRPPSYLNSPLHF.

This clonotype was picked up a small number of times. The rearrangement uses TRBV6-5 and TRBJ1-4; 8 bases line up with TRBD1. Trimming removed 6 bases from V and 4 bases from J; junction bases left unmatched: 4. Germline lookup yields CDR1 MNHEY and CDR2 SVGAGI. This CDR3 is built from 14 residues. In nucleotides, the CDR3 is TGTGCCAGCAGCAAAGGACAGGGTAATGAAAAACTGTTTTTT. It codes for CASSKGQGNEKLFF.

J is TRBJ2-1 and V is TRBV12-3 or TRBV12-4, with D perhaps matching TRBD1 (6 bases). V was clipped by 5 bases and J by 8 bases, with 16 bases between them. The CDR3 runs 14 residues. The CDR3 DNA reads TGTGCCAGCAGTCAGGGGCGCAGGGGCTATGAGCAGTTCTTC. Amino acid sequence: CASSQGRRGYEQFF.